What follows are 5 T cell receptor beta chains derived from one specimen sequenced in a study of prognosis after radiotherapy for stage I lung cancer. TCR beta CDR3 amplification from genomic DNA was performed by two-round multiplex PCR. The first round of PCR was done with primers that matched each TRBV and TRBJ gene. One entry per CDR3 protein, called by TCRdb with MiXCR from the multiplex PCR reads. The repertoire consists of more than 30,000 distinct CDR3 sequences, with approximately 39% occurring once and the leading ten covering approximately 15%. The sequencing used PBMCs, collected before or after stereotactic body radiation therapy (not recorded which). All receptors derive from a donor at least 50 years old with non-small cell lung cancer.

The V gene is TRBV27, the J gene TRBJ2-2, with D possibly TRBD1 on 5 matching bases. CDR3 length: 14 residues. V was pared by 3 bases and J by 12 bases, with 17 bases between. CDR1 and CDR2 (germline): MNHEY, SMNVEV (reference sequence). CDR3: CASSLYRNGAQLFF. The CDR3 nucleotides read TGTGCCAGCAGTTTGTACCGGAATGGGGCGCAGCTGTTTTTT.

The chain recombines TRBV12-3 or TRBV12-4 with TRBJ1-2, with a tentative D call TRBD1 (5 bases). Trimming removed 5 bases from V and 6 bases from J, with 13 bases in between. The CDR3 is 13 residues long. CDR3 in amino acids: CASSIMGRHGYTF. The CDR3 bases are TGTGCCAGCAGTATAATGGGACGACATGGCTACACCTTC.

On this clonotype itself: Germline and junction disagree at one end, which may indicate a read error. The rearrangement joins TRBV9 to TRBJ2-3, with TRBD2 matching over 13 bases. This CDR3 is 16 amino acids long. Germline CDR1 SGDLS, CDR2 YYNGEE. This CDR3 is CASSVRTSGGIDTQYF. As DNA, the CDR3 is TGTGCCAGCAGCGTAAGGACTAGCGGGGGCATAGATACTCAGTATTTT.

The chain uses TRBV30 and TRBJ2-2; 10 bases are a match to TRBD1. The junction had 6 bases not matched to a gene; V was cut back by 7 bases and J by 7 bases. CDR3 length: 13 residues. Germline V gene lookup returns CDR1 GTSNPN and CDR2 SVGIG (reference sequence). CDR3 amino acids: CALTGGADGELFF. CDR3 nucleotides: TGTGCCTTGACAGGGGGCGCGGACGGGGAGCTGTTTTTT.

Comment on this clonotype: This likely came from a read error, as a far larger clone is one base away. This chain uses TRBV27 with TRBJ2-3; TRBD2 agrees at 9 bases. Germline V gene sequence: CDR1 MNHEY, CDR2 SMNVEV (reference sequence). This CDR3 has 16 residues. J gave up 7 bases and V 7 bases, and 15 bases lay outside the gene matches. CDR3 residues: CASIAQLAGLPHTQYF. CDR3 coding DNA: TGTGCCAGCATCGCCCAACTAGCGGGTCTTCCTCATACGCAGTATTTT.